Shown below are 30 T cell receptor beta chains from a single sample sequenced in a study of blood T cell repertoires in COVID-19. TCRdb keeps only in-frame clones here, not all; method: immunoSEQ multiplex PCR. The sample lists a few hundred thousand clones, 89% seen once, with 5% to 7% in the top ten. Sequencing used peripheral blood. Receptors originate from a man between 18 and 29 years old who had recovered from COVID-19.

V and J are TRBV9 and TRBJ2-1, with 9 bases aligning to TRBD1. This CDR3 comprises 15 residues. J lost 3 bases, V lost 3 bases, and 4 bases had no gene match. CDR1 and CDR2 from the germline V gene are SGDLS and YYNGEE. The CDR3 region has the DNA TGTGCCAGCAGCGCGGGACAGGGCAACTACAATGAGCAGTTCTTC. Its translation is CASSAGQGNYNEQFF.

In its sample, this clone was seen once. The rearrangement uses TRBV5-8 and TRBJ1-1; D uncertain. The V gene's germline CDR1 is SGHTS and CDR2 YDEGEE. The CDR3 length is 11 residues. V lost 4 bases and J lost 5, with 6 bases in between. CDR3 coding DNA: TGTGCCAGCAGCGCCGGGACTGAAGCTTTCTTT. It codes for CASSAGTEAFF.

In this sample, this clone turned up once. CDR3 nucleotides: TGCGCCAGCAGCCAAGTCGGCTACGAGCAGTACTTC. This gives the protein CASSQVGYEQYF. The chain joins TRBV4-1 to TRBJ2-7; no reliable D call. CDR3 length: 12 residues. The germline V gene encodes CDR1 MGHRA and CDR2 YSYEKL. V shed 1 base and J shed 3 bases, with 4 bases lying between them.

CDR3 coding DNA: TGCAGCGTTGAGCTCCAAACAGGGGGCAAAGTTGGTGAGCAGTTCTTC. This codes for CSVELQTGGKVGEQFF. This chain connects TRBV29-1 to TRBJ2-1, with TRBD1 matching over 9 bases. CDR3 length: 16 amino acids. CDR1 and CDR2 (germline): SQVTM, ANQGSEA. V was pared by 3 bases and J by 9 bases, with 15 bases of the junction left unmatched.

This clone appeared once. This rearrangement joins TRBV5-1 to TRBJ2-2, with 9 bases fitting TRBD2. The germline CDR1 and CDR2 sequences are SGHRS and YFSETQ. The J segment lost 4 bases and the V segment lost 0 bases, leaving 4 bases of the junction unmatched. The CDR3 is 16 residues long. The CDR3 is CASSLVGLASTGELFF. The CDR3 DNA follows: TGCGCCAGCAGCTTGGTCGGACTAGCGAGCACCGGGGAGCTGTTTTTT.

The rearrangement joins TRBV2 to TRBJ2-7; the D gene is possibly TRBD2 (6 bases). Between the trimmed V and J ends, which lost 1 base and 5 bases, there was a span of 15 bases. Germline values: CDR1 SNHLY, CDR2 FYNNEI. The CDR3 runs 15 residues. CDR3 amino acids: CASSEGGAGRNEQYF. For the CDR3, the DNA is TGTGCCAGCAGTGAAGGAGGGGCAGGGAGGAACGAGCAGTACTTC. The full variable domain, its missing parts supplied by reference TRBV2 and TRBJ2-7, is EPEVTQTPSHQVTQMGQEVILRCVPISNHLYFYWYRQILGQKVEFLVSFYNNEISEKSEIFDDQFSVERPDGSNFTLKIRSTKLEDSAMYFCASSEGGAGRNEQYFGPGTRLTVT.

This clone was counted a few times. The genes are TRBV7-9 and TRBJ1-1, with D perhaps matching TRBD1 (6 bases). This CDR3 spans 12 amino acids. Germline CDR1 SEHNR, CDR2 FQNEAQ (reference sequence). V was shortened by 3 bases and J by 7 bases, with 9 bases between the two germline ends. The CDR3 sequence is CASSFRDIEAFF. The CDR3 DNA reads TGTGCCAGCAGCTTTCGGGACATTGAAGCTTTCTTT.

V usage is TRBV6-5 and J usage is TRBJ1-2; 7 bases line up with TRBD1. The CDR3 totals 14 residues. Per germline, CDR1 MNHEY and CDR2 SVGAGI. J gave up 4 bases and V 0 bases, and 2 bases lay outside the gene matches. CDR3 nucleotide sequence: TGTGCCAGCAGTTACTCAGGGGGCAGCTATGGCTACACCTTC. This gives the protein CASSYSGGSYGYTF.

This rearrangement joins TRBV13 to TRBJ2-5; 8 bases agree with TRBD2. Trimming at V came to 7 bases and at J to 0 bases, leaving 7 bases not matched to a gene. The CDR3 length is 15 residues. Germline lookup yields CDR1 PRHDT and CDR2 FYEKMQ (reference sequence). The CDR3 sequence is CASTSKRGYQETQYF. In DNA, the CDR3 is TGTGCCAGCACCTCGAAGCGGGGGTACCAAGAGACCCAGTACTTC.

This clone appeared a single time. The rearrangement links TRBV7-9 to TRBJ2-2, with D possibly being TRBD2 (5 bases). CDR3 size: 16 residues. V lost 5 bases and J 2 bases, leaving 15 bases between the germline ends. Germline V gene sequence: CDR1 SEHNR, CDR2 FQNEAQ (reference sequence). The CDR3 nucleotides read TGTGCCAGCAGCCTTAGCGAAGACGTTAACACCGGGGAGCTGTTTTTT. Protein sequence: CASSLSEDVNTGELFF.

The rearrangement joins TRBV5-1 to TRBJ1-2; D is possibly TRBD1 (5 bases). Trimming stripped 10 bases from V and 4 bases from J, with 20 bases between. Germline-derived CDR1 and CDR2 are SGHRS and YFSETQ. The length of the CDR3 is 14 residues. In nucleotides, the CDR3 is TGCGCCGGCCAAGACGGGGGGTGGGGCTATGGCTACACCTTC. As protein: CAGQDGGWGYGYTF.

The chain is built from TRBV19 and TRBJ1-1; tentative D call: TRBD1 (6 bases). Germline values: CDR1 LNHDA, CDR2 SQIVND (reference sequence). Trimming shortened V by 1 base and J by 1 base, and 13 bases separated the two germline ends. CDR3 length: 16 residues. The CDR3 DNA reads TGTGCCAGTAGTATAGTGACAGGTTCTCCGAACACTGAAGCTTTCTTT. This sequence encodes CASSIVTGSPNTEAFF.

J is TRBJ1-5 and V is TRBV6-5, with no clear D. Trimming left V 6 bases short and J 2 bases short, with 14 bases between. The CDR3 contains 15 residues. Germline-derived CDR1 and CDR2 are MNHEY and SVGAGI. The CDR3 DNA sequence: TGTGCCAGCAGCTTCGAGGACGGGGGCAATCAGCCCCAGCATTTT. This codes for CASSFEDGGNQPQHF.

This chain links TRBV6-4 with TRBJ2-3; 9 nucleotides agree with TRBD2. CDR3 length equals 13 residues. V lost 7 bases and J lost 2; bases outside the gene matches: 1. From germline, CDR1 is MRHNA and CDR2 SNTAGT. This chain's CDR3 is CASIAGATDTQYF. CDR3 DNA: TGTGCCAGCATAGCGGGGGCCACAGATACGCAGTATTTT.

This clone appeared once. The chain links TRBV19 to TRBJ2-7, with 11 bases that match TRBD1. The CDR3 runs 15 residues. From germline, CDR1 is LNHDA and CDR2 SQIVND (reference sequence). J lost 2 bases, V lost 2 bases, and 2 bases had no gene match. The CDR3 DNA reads TGTGCCAGTAGTATAATGGACAGGGGGCCCTACGAGCAGTACTTC. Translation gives CASSIMDRGPYEQYF.

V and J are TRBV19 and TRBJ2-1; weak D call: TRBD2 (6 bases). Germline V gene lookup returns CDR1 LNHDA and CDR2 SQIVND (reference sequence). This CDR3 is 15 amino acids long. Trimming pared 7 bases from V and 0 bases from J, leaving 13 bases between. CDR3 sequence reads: CASIDPSVSYNEQFF. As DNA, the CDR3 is TGTGCCAGTATCGATCCTAGCGTCTCCTACAATGAGCAGTTCTTC.

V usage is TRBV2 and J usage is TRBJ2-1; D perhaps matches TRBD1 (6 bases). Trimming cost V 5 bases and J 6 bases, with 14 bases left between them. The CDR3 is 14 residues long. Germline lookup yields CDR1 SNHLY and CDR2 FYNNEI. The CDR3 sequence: CASSPDSMGNEQFF. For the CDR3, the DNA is TGTGCCAGCAGTCCGGACAGTATGGGCAATGAGCAGTTCTTC. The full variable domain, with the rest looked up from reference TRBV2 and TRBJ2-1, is EPEVTQTPSHQVTQMGQEVILRCVPISNHLYFYWYRQILGQKVEFLVSFYNNEISEKSEIFDDQFSVERPDGSNFTLKIRSTKLEDSAMYFCASSPDSMGNEQFFGPGTRLTVL.

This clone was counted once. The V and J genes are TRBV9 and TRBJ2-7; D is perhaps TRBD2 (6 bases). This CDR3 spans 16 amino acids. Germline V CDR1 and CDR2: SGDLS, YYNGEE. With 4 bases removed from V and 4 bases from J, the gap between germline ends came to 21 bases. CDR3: CASSPQDVSGGYEQYF. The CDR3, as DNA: TGTGCCAGCAGCCCCCAGGACGTTTCTGGGGGGTACGAGCAGTACTTC.

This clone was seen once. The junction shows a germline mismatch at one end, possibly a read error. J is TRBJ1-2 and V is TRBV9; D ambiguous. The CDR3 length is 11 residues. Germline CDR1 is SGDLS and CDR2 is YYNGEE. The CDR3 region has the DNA TGTGCCAGCAGCGGGGCTCGATGGTTGGCCTTC. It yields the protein CASSGARWLAF.

CDR3 region: CASSLGQAQNTEAFF. The CDR3, as DNA: TGTGCCAGCAGCTTAGGACAGGCGCAGAACACTGAAGCTTTCTTT. This chain joins TRBV7-9 and TRBJ1-1, with TRBD1 as a possible D gene (6 bases). Per germline, CDR1 SEHNR and CDR2 FQNEAQ (reference sequence). The CDR3 length is 15 residues. V was clipped by 1 base and J by 1 base, with 10 bases between them.

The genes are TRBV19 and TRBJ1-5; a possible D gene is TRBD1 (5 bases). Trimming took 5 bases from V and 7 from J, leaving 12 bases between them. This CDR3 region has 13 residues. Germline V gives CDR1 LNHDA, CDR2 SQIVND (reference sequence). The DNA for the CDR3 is TGTGCCAGTAGTCCCAGGGTAGGGCAGCCCCAGCATTTT. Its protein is CASSPRVGQPQHF.

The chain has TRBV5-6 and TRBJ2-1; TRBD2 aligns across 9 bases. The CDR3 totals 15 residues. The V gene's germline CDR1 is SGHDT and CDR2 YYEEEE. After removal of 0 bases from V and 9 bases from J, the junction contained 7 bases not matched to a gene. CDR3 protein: CASSLAPLAGSEQFF. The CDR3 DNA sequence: TGTGCCAGCAGCTTGGCCCCCCTAGCGGGAAGTGAGCAGTTCTTC.

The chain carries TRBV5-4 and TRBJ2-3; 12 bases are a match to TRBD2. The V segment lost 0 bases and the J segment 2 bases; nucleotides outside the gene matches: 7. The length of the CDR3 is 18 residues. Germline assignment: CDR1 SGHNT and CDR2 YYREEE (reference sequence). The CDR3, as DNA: TGTGCCAGCAGCTTGGAGACCTGGACTAGCGGGGACACAGATACGCAGTATTTT. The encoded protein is CASSLETWTSGDTDTQYF. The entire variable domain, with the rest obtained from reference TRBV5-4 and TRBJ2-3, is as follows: ETGVTQSPTHLIKTRGQQVTLRCSSQSGHNTVSWYQQALGQGPQFIFQYYREEENGRGNFPPRFSGLQFPNYSSELNVNALELDDSALYLCASSLETWTSGDTDTQYFGPGTRLTVL.

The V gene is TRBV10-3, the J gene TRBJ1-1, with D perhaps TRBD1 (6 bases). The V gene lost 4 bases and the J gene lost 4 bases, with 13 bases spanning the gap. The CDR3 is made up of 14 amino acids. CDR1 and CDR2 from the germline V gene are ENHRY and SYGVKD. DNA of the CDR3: TGTGCCATCAGTGTTGGACAGTTGGGCACTGAAGCTTTCTTT. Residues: CAISVGQLGTEAFF.

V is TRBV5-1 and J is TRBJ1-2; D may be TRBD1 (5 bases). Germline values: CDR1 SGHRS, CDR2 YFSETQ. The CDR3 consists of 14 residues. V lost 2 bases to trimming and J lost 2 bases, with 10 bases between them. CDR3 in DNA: TGCGCCAGCAGCTTATCCCCAGGGAACTATGGCTACACCTTC. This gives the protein CASSLSPGNYGYTF. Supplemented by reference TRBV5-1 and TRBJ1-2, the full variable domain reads KAGVTQTPRYLIKTRGQQVTLSCSPISGHRSVSWYQQTPGQGLQFLFEYFSETQRNKGNFPGRFSGRQFSNSRSEMNVSTLELGDSALYLCASSLSPGNYGYTFGSGTRLTVV.

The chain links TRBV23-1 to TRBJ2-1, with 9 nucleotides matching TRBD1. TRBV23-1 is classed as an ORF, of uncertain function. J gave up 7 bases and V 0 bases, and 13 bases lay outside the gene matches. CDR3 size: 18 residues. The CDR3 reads CASSQSTTGGLLFNEQFF. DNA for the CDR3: TGCGCCAGCAGTCAATCCACCACAGGGGGCCTCCTCTTTAATGAGCAGTTCTTC.

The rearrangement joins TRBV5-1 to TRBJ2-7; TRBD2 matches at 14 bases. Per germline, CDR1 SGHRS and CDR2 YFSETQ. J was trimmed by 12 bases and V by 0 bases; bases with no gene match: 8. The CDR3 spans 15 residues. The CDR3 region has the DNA TGCGCCAGCAGCTTGGGTTCGGGACTAGCGGGAGTTTTGTACTTC. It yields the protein CASSLGSGLAGVLYF.

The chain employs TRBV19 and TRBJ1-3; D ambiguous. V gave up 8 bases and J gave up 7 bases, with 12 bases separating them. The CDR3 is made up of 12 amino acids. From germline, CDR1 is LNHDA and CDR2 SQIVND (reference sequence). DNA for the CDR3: TGTGCCAGTGGGCCCTCCTTCAACACCATATATTTT. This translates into CASGPSFNTIYF.

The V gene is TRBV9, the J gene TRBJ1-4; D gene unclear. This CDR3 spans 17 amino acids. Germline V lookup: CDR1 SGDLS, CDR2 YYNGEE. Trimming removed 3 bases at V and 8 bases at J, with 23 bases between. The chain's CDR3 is CASSGGRVLEESEKLFF. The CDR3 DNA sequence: TGTGCCAGCAGCGGAGGGAGGGTTCTGGAAGAATCGGAAAAACTGTTTTTT.

This CDR3 reads CASRPTGTYNEQFF. CDR3 in DNA: TGTGCCAGTAGGCCGACAGGGACCTACAATGAGCAGTTCTTC. The chain couples TRBV2 to TRBJ2-1, with TRBD1 matching over 7 bases. The CDR3 length is 14 residues. Germline values: CDR1 SNHLY, CDR2 FYNNEI. With 9 bases clipped from V and 2 bases from J, the junction kept 7 bases outside the gene matches.